These 30 T cell receptor beta chains were sequenced from one sample in a study of cytomegalovirus exposure and HLA in healthy donors. PCR primers comprised 60 Vbeta and 13 Jbeta primers. Data came from immunoSEQ multiplex PCR; TCRdb stores just in-frame clones and leaves some out. The sample has over 150,000 clones; more than 75% are singletons. Input material: PBMCs. The receptors here all came from a woman aged 40 to 49 in good health and CMV-seropositive.

This clone has a single count. The chain links TRBV29-1 to TRBJ2-5; TRBD2 agrees at 13 bases. The end of the DNA is better explained by TRBJ2-7, so the J call may be wrong. There are 15 residues in the CDR3. Germline V gives CDR1 SQVTM, CDR2 ANQGSEA. CDR3 sequence: CSVAGTSGKPYEQYF. In DNA form, the CDR3 reads TGCAGCGTTGCTGGGACTAGCGGGAAACCCTACGAGCAGTACTTC.

The V and J genes are TRBV6-5 and TRBJ2-2; no clear D gene. This CDR3 comprises 13 residues. The germline V gene encodes CDR1 MNHEY and CDR2 SVGAGI. The V end was cut by 6 bases, the J end by 4 bases, with 9 bases between. CDR3 region: CASRATFTGELFF. CDR3 nucleotides: TGTGCCAGCAGAGCGACGTTCACCGGGGAGCTGTTTTTT.

This clone occurred once. This sequence joins TRBV6-1 and TRBJ1-2; no definite D call. Trimming stripped 3 bases from V and 5 bases from J, with 10 bases between. This CDR3 has 13 amino acids. CDR1 is MNHNS and CDR2 is SASEGT in the germline V gene. CDR3 in amino acids: CASSDHGGYGYTF. The CDR3 DNA is TGTGCCAGCAGTGACCATGGCGGATATGGCTACACCTTC.

V usage is TRBV6-6 and J usage is TRBJ2-1; 8 positions match TRBD1. Germline lookup yields CDR1 MNHNY and CDR2 SVGAGI (reference sequence). The CDR3 consists of 15 residues. J gave up 7 bases and V 5 bases, and 10 bases lay outside the gene matches. The DNA of the CDR3 is TGTGCCAGCAGTGGGAACAGGGGGGTTGTGAATGAGCAGTTCTTC. Translated: CASSGNRGVVNEQFF.

This clone was counted a single time. The chain uses TRBV7-3 and TRBJ2-1, with 11 bases lining up with TRBD2. Germline CDR1 reads SGHTA; CDR2 reads FQGTGA. The V gene end was trimmed by 6 bases and the J gene end by 7 bases; junction bases not matched to a gene: 8. The CDR3 covers 15 residues. The CDR3 DNA is TGTGCCAGCAGTCTCGGACTAGCGGGTAAGAATGAGCAGTTCTTC. Its protein is CASSLGLAGKNEQFF.

This clone was observed a few times. The sample has other DNA sequences that encode this CDR3 too. The chain links TRBV5-1 to TRBJ2-1; 9 nucleotides agree with TRBD2. The V and J ends lost 2 bases and 3 bases, in that order; junction bases with no gene match: 6. Per the germline V gene, CDR1 is SGHRS and CDR2 is YFSETQ. The CDR3 is 16 amino acids. The CDR3 sequence: CASSLLSGSVYNEQFF. The CDR3 DNA reads as TGCGCCAGCAGCTTACTTAGCGGGAGTGTCTACAATGAGCAGTTCTTC.

The chain links TRBV2 to TRBJ2-3; tentative D call: TRBD1 (6 bases). The CDR3 sequence is 13 residues long. From germline, CDR1 is SNHLY and CDR2 FYNNEI. Trimming cost V 4 bases and J 4 bases, with 9 bases left between them. The CDR3 region is CASSGDTADTQYF. As DNA, the CDR3 is TGTGCCAGCAGTGGGGACACCGCAGATACGCAGTATTTT.

The V gene is TRBV29-1, the J gene TRBJ2-1; 8 bases are a match to TRBD1. CDR3 length: 16 amino acids. The germline V gene encodes CDR1 SQVTM and CDR2 ANQGSEA. V was clipped by 5 bases and J by 3 bases; unmatched bases: 12. This CDR3 is CSVTPRAGQVYNEQFF. The CDR3 region has the DNA TGCAGCGTTACTCCCCGGGCGGGACAGGTCTACAATGAGCAGTTCTTC.

J is TRBJ2-5 and V is TRBV7-6; TRBD1 aligns across 9 bases. Trimming cost V 5 bases and J 6 bases; bases outside gene matches: 7. Germline V gene data show CDR1 as SGHVS and CDR2 as FNYEAQ. The CDR3 is 14 residues long. CDR3 bases: TGTGCCAGCAGCCCGGGACAGGGTGAGAAGACCCAGTACTTC. Encoded protein: CASSPGQGEKTQYF.

The J gene is TRBJ2-5, the V gene TRBV10-3, with D possibly matching TRBD2 (6 bases). Trimming stripped 8 bases from V and 5 bases from J, with 18 bases between. This CDR3 is built from 14 residues. The germline gives CDR1 ENHRY, CDR2 SYGVKD. CDR3 residues: CAIRHRAAGETQYF. The CDR3 DNA follows: TGTGCCATCCGACACCGGGCCGCGGGGGAGACCCAGTACTTC.

This clone was recorded a few times. V is TRBV19 and J is TRBJ1-1, with no clear D. CDR1 and CDR2 from the germline V gene are LNHDA and SQIVND (reference sequence). The ends were cut back, 3 bases at V and 1 base at J, with 3 bases in the middle. The CDR3 spans 12 residues. The CDR3 DNA follows: TGTGCCAGTAGTATTAGGAACACTGAAGCTTTCTTT. This translates into CASSIRNTEAFF.

The J gene is TRBJ2-3, the V gene TRBV5-4, with 7 bases aligning to TRBD2. The length of the CDR3 is 15 residues. V was pared by 2 bases and J by 0 bases, with 3 bases of the junction left unmatched. The V gene's germline CDR1 is SGHNT and CDR2 YYREEE (reference sequence). The CDR3 reads CASSFSGTSTDTQYF. The CDR3 DNA reads as TGTGCCAGCAGCTTCAGCGGGACTAGCACAGATACGCAGTATTTT.

The chain couples TRBV6-5 to TRBJ2-5; maybe TRBD1 (6 bases). From germline, CDR1 is MNHEY and CDR2 SVGAGI. The CDR3 contains 15 residues. V gave up 2 bases and J gave up 2 bases, with 12 bases separating them. The DNA of the CDR3 is TGTGCCAGCAGTTACGTGCTACAGGGACAAGAGACCCAGTACTTC. It encodes CASSYVLQGQETQYF.

The CDR3 sequence: CASSSREGGTGVYTF. The DNA of the CDR3 is TGCGCCAGCAGCTCCCGCGAGGGTGGGACAGGGGTCTACACCTTC. The chain combines TRBV5-1 with TRBJ1-2, with 10 bases aligning to TRBD1. This CDR3 has 15 residues. J lost 10 bases, V lost 3 bases, and 12 bases had no gene match. From germline, CDR1 is SGHRS and CDR2 YFSETQ.

This clone was seen only once. This sequence joins TRBV5-8 and TRBJ1-5, with 7 bases identical to TRBD1. This CDR3 has 17 residues. The ends lost 2 bases at V and 2 bases at J; junction bases unmatched: 10. Germline lookup yields CDR1 SGHTS and CDR2 YDEGEE. The CDR3 DNA is TGTGCCAGCAGCTTTGCCGGGGACGGACAGGGCAATCAGCCCCAGCATTTT. Its protein product is CASSFAGDGQGNQPQHF.

This clone appeared once. The V gene is TRBV7-2, the J gene TRBJ2-3; TRBD2 matches at 9 bases. In germline, CDR1 is SGHTA, CDR2 FQGNSA. The CDR3 is 16 residues long. V lost 6 bases, J lost 3 bases, and 10 bases stayed unmatched. The CDR3 DNA sequence: TGTGCCAGCAGTCTCGGACTAGCGATCAGGACAGATACGCAGTATTTT. Translated: CASSLGLAIRTDTQYF.

V and J are TRBV5-4 and TRBJ1-1; D call uncertain. Trimming cost V 0 bases and J 7 bases, with 10 bases left between them. The CDR3 sequence is 13 residues long. CDR1 and CDR2 from the germline V gene are SGHNT and YYREEE (reference sequence). The CDR3 loop is CASSLAGSGEAFF. The CDR3 region has the DNA TGTGCCAGCAGCTTGGCCGGGTCTGGTGAAGCTTTCTTT.

The V gene is TRBV4-2, the J gene TRBJ1-2; a weak D match, TRBD1 (6 bases). The CDR3 totals 16 residues. Looked up from germline, CDR1 is LGHNA and CDR2 is YNFKEQ. With 0 bases removed from V and 2 bases from J, the gap between germline ends came to 13 bases. The CDR3 sequence: CASSQDGGQTNYGYTF. The CDR3 region has the DNA TGTGCCAGCAGCCAAGATGGCGGACAGACGAACTATGGCTACACCTTC.

This clone was seen only a few times. The V and J genes are TRBV6-1 and TRBJ2-7; 12 nucleotides match TRBD1. The germline V gene has CDR1 MNHNS and CDR2 SASEGT. The V and J ends lost 7 bases and 6 bases, in that order; junction bases with no gene match: 4. This CDR3 contains 13 residues. CDR3 nucleotide sequence: TGTGCCAGCAAGCCGGGACAGGGGGCCGAGCAGTACTTC. Translating gives CASKPGQGAEQYF.

J is TRBJ1-1 and V is TRBV2; D perhaps matches TRBD1 (6 bases). Germline CDR1 and CDR2: SNHLY and FYNNEI. CDR3 size: 14 residues. Trimming shortened V by 5 bases and J by 1 base, and 11 bases separated the two germline ends. For the CDR3, the DNA is TGTGCCAGCAGTTACAGGGATCAGAACACTGAAGCTTTCTTT. Its protein is CASSYRDQNTEAFF.

V and J are TRBV27 and TRBJ2-7, with a tentative D call TRBD1 (6 bases). Germline CDR1 and CDR2: MNHEY and SMNVEV (reference sequence). This CDR3 has 13 amino acids. V was clipped by 6 bases and J by 1 base, with 10 bases between them. The CDR3 spells CASRGHSSYEQYF. The CDR3 DNA sequence: TGTGCCAGCAGGGGACACTCATCCTACGAGCAGTACTTC.

The chain is built from TRBV7-8 and TRBJ2-3; a weak D match, TRBD1 (5 bases). Per the germline V gene, CDR1 is SGHVS and CDR2 is FQNEAQ. The CDR3 is 16 residues long. Trimming removed 1 base at V and 5 bases at J, with 16 bases between. CDR3 DNA: TGTGCCAGCAGCTTAGAATCCGCCAGGGATCTAGATACGCAGTATTTT. Translation: CASSLESARDLDTQYF.

V usage is TRBV2 and J usage is TRBJ1-3; 9 bases line up with TRBD1. Losses at the gene ends were 6 bases for V and 6 bases for J; bases not matched to a gene: 6. CDR1 and CDR2 (germline): SNHLY, FYNNEI. The length of the CDR3 is 14 residues. CDR3 DNA: TGTGCCAGCAGGGACAGGGGATTTGTAAACACCATATATTTT. Its protein product is CASRDRGFVNTIYF.

The V call is TRBV30, the J call TRBJ1-1, with a weak D call TRBD1 (5 bases). The V gene lost 1 base and the J gene lost 7 bases, with 10 bases spanning the gap. Germline lookup yields CDR1 GTSNPN and CDR2 SVGIG (reference sequence). The CDR3 extends over 12 amino acids. CDR3 residues: CAWSDGGLEAFF. The CDR3 coding sequence is TGTGCCTGGAGTGATGGGGGACTTGAAGCTTTCTTT.

V and J are TRBV10-2 and TRBJ2-1; 11 nucleotides line up with TRBD2. Germline V CDR1 and CDR2: WSHSY, SAAADI. The V gene end was trimmed by 5 bases and the J gene end by 4 bases; junction bases not matched to a gene: 1. This CDR3 spans 14 amino acids. CDR3 residues: CASSLAGGYNEQFF. The DNA for the CDR3 is TGCGCCAGCAGTTTAGCGGGAGGGTACAATGAGCAGTTCTTC.

The chain couples TRBV5-5 to TRBJ2-3; 9 nucleotides match TRBD2. From germline, CDR1 is SGHKS and CDR2 YYEKEE (reference sequence). V dropped 3 bases and J dropped 4; count of bases not matched to a gene: 3. This CDR3 comprises 14 residues. This CDR3 reads CASSYLAGADTQYF. DNA of the CDR3: TGTGCCAGCAGCTACTTAGCGGGAGCAGATACGCAGTATTTT.

The gene calls are TRBV5-1 and TRBJ1-4, with 8 nucleotides matching TRBD1. Losses at the gene ends were 4 bases for V and 1 base for J; bases not matched to a gene: 9. This CDR3 is built from 17 residues. Germline CDR1 is SGHRS and CDR2 is YFSETQ. CDR3 loop: CASSGRTGSLTNEKLFF. The CDR3, as DNA: TGCGCCAGCAGCGGGAGGACAGGGTCGCTAACTAATGAAAAACTGTTTTTT. The full variable domain, rest sourced from reference TRBV5-1 and TRBJ1-4, is KAGVTQTPRYLIKTRGQQVTLSCSPISGHRSVSWYQQTPGQGLQFLFEYFSETQRNKGNFPGRFSGRQFSNSRSEMNVSTLELGDSALYLCASSGRTGSLTNEKLFFGSGTQLSVL.

The V gene is TRBV5-1, the J gene TRBJ1-1, with D perhaps TRBD1 (5 bases). CDR1 is SGHRS and CDR2 is YFSETQ in the germline V gene. This CDR3 is built from 14 residues. V shed 0 bases and J shed 1 base, with 7 bases lying between them. CDR3 region: CASSLVGGNTEAFF. The CDR3 nucleotides read TGCGCCAGCAGCTTGGTGGGGGGGAACACTGAAGCTTTCTTT.

The chain carries TRBV29-1 and TRBJ2-5; 8 positions match TRBD2. Germline V gives CDR1 SQVTM, CDR2 ANQGSEA. V gave up 4 bases and J gave up 5 bases; unmatched junction bases: 6. The CDR3 spans 13 residues. CDR3 in amino acids: CSVAVAGLETQYF. The DNA of the CDR3 is TGCAGCGTTGCGGTAGCGGGATTGGAGACCCAGTACTTC.

V and J are TRBV4-1 and TRBJ2-1, with 9 bases that match TRBD2. Germline loops: CDR1 MGHRA, CDR2 YSYEKL. The CDR3 contains 15 residues. Trimming at V came to 5 bases and at J to 6 bases, leaving 8 bases not matched to a gene. The CDR3 region has the DNA TGCGCCAGCAGCATTAGCGGGAGCTCATTCAATGAGCAGTTCTTC. Translated, it gives CASSISGSSFNEQFF.